These T cell receptor beta chains were read from a single sample in a study of CXCR3-negative and CXCR3-positive naive CD8 T cells. TCRdb reworked the 5' RACE reads into one entry per CDR3 protein, no DNA. Its clone listing holds approximately 58,000 distinct CDR3 sequences. The specimen was naive CXCR3- CD8+ T cells from blood. Every receptor here comes from a human donor in good health. Some clones in this sample may be carry-over from other donors' samples. Each CDR3 is given with its conserved first and last residue. Part of the rows lack a size; the others show once, few, many or a class for expanded clones.

clone_size j_call cdr3_length v_call cdr3_aa
. TRBJ2-4 16 TRBV9 CAGSVGGAGAKNIQYF
. TRBJ1-5 14 TRBV15 CATSVEPQDQPQHF
. TRBJ1-1 17 TRBV3-1 CASSQPHGTGLNTEAFF
. TRBJ2-7 15 TRBV29-1 CSVESQGLSSYEQYF
. TRBJ2-1 17 TRBV7-6 CASSLAGLAGGNNEQFF
. TRBJ1-3 14 TRBV27 CASRDSGSGNTIYF
medium-sized TRBJ2-1 12 TRBV29-1 CSRTSRYNEQFF
. TRBJ2-3 15 TRBV12-3/TRBV12-4 CASSSSGGVADTQYF
. TRBJ1-1 15 TRBV7-3 CASSSLGAGQSEAFF
. TRBJ1-1 15 TRBV3-1 CASSQVSTPFTEAFF
medium-sized TRBJ2-7 14 TRBV12-3/TRBV12-4 CASSPQTGVDEQYF
. TRBJ2-7 13 TRBV6-5 CASKGQGAREQYF
. TRBJ2-1 14 TRBV24-1 CATSGDRLDNEQFF
. TRBJ2-1 14 TRBV5-1 CASSLGQIYNEQFF
. TRBJ2-1 17 TRBV14 CASSQGSGGASYNEQFF
. TRBJ2-5 15 TRBV28 CASRRQRGGGETQYF
. TRBJ1-1 13 TRBV11-3 CASSLGRDTEAFF
. TRBJ2-1 13 TRBV6-5 CASSYSKGGQQFF
. TRBJ1-1 15 TRBV29-1 CSVVGTGFMNTVAFF
. TRBJ1-3 16 TRBV28 CASRGDRTLSGNTIYF
. TRBJ2-4 16 TRBV5-1 CASSGGTSGFENIQYF
. TRBJ2-2 14 TRBV5-8 CASSLEGVAGELFF
. TRBJ2-2 13 TRBV11-3 CASSFGTFGELFF
. TRBJ2-1 13 TRBV19 CASSGTAYNEQFF
. TRBJ2-1 12 TRBV6-5 CASSPRSHEQFF
. TRBJ2-3 17 TRBV27 CASSFELAGEGTDTQYF
. TRBJ1-1 14 TRBV29-1 CSVPPGTVRTEAFF
. TRBJ2-1 16 TRBV7-8 CASSPGQGVFFNEQFF
. TRBJ1-2 14 TRBV29-1 CSVEGTGVWYGYTF
. TRBJ2-7 12 TRBV6-6 CASSYSMDEQYF
. TRBJ1-1 13 TRBV11-2 CASSAGLGTEAFF
. TRBJ2-2 16 TRBV6-2/TRBV6-3 CASSYKDSWNTGELFF
. TRBJ2-1 15 TRBV9 CASSVDGGGNNEQFF
. TRBJ2-7 12 TRBV20-1 CSARDIGAEQYF
. TRBJ2-1 15 TRBV2 CASPLDLSSYNEQFF
. TRBJ2-5 12 TRBV11-2 CASSPLDPQQYF
. TRBJ1-2 14 TRBV7-6 CASSSEGGPLGYTF
. TRBJ2-7 14 TRBV12-3/TRBV12-4 CASSLSREIYEQYF
. TRBJ2-7 16 TRBV7-9 CASSTSGGAVFYEQYF
. TRBJ2-6 19 TRBV12-3/TRBV12-4 CASRPMMGSGSSGANVLTF
. TRBJ2-2 14 TRBV27 CASSLYAGTGELFF
. TRBJ2-7 15 TRBV6-2/TRBV6-3 CASSYPLSGGYEQYF
. TRBJ2-7 15 TRBV18 CASSSPGTDSYEQYF
. TRBJ2-7 14 TRBV4-1 CASSQDMGVNEQYF
. TRBJ1-5 14 TRBV27 CASSFGRGGQPQHF
. TRBJ2-7 16 TRBV5-6 CASSLGGGGTPYEQYF
. TRBJ2-7 14 TRBV5-1 CASSLEGMGYEQYF
. TRBJ2-7 11 TRBV28 CASSPNYEQYF
. TRBJ1-2 13 TRBV29-1 CSVTGVFTGGYTF
. TRBJ2-3 16 TRBV7-2 CASSPGLGESTDTQYF
. TRBJ2-2 17 TRBV7-8 CASILLNGGSGTGELFF
. TRBJ2-7 15 TRBV9 CASSPRLAGDYEQYF
. TRBJ1-1 11 TRBV29-1 CSTAENTEAFF
. TRBJ2-2 15 TRBV6-6 CASSYSTTPSGELFF
. TRBJ2-1 15 TRBV12-3/TRBV12-4 CASSLAGLPYNEQFF
. TRBJ2-1 15 TRBV18 CASSTSGGAYNEQFF